The 2 T cell receptor beta chains below all came from one sample that was sequenced in a study of T cells in localized non-small cell lung cancer. This table comes from immunoSEQ multiplex PCR, and its TCRdb copy is limited to in-frame clones, with some not included. The table includes 25,000 to 35,000 clones, about 86% detected once. Sample: peripheral blood mononuclear cells, taken before any cancer treatment. These receptors all stem from a man between 40 and 75 years old with stage III lung adenocarcinoma.

This chain links TRBV5-1 with TRBJ2-6; D gene ambiguous. This CDR3 region has 15 residues. V was pared by 0 bases and J by 1 base, with 5 bases between. Germline assignment: CDR1 SGHRS and CDR2 YFSETQ. The CDR3 spells CASSLEGSGANVLTF. DNA for the CDR3: TGCGCCAGCAGCTTGGAAGGGTCTGGGGCCAACGTCCTGACTTTC.

The chain links TRBV6-5 to TRBJ2-4, with a tentative D call TRBD1 (7 bases). From germline, CDR1 is MNHEY and CDR2 SVGAGI. Trimming took 2 bases from V and 6 from J, leaving 11 bases between them. The CDR3 covers 14 residues. The CDR3 here is CASSYRQGGNIQYF. In DNA form, the CDR3 reads TGTGCCAGCAGTTACCGACAGGGAGGAAACATTCAGTACTTC.